Each of the 17 T cell receptor beta chains below was sequenced from the same sample in a study of blood T cell repertoires in COVID-19. The table came from immunoSEQ multiplex PCR; TCRdb's copy has only in-frame clones and leaves some out. Found here are 300,000 to 500,000 clones, around nine tenths of them singletons; the top ten hold approximately 1%. Specimen: PBMCs or T cells enriched from blood (not recorded which). Every receptor here comes from a woman aged 25 to 39 with acute COVID-19.

The chain recombines TRBV15 with TRBJ2-7; TRBD1 might be the D (5 bases). This CDR3 is 12 amino acids long. Per germline, CDR1 LNHNV and CDR2 YYDKDF (reference sequence). V shed 0 bases and J shed 6 bases, with 6 bases lying between them. CDR3 amino acids: CATSREGVEQYF. In DNA, the CDR3 is TGTGCCACCAGCAGAGAAGGGGTCGAGCAGTACTTC.

This clone was counted once. The J gene is TRBJ2-7, the V gene TRBV7-2; D may be TRBD1 (7 bases). In germline, CDR1 is SGHTA, CDR2 FQGNSA. CDR3 length: 15 amino acids. The germline V and J ends were trimmed by 5 bases and 5 bases, with 19 bases remaining between them. CDR3 DNA sequence: TGTGCCAGCAGCCCTCGCAGGGGGGCCCCCGACGAGCAGTACTTC. Amino acid sequence: CASSPRRGAPDEQYF.

The chain joins TRBV7-2 to TRBJ2-2; weak D call: TRBD1 (5 bases). The CDR3 is made up of 15 amino acids. V was trimmed by 5 bases and J by 7 bases, leaving 17 bases between them. Germline V gene data show CDR1 as SGHTA and CDR2 as FQGNSA. This CDR3 is CASSPGQADYGELFF. The CDR3 nucleotides read TGTGCCAGCAGCCCAGGGCAGGCAGATTACGGGGAGCTGTTTTTT.

The chain couples TRBV6-5 to TRBJ1-6, with D perhaps TRBD1 (5 bases). The CDR3 length is 13 residues. Germline assignment: CDR1 MNHEY and CDR2 SVGAGI. Trimming left V 7 bases short and J 7 bases short, with 11 bases between. The CDR3 nucleotides are TGTGCCAGCACTCCAGGGAACAATTCACCCCTCCACTTT. This sequence encodes CASTPGNNSPLHF.

The chain has TRBV6-1 and TRBJ1-6; no reliable D call. V gave up 4 bases and J gave up 0 bases, with 13 bases separating them. Germline V gene data show CDR1 as MNHNS and CDR2 as SASEGT. The CDR3 runs 17 residues. The CDR3 is CASSGENRGSYNSPLHF. CDR3 DNA: TGTGCCAGCAGTGGAGAAAATCGGGGCTCCTATAATTCACCCCTCCACTTT.

This chain connects TRBV30 to TRBJ2-7; a possible D gene is TRBD2 (6 bases). The CDR3 spans 13 residues. The germline gives CDR1 GTSNPN, CDR2 SVGIG (reference sequence). V dropped 4 bases and J dropped 3 bases, with 13 bases sitting between them. In DNA, the CDR3 is TGTGCCTGGACCGGTGGAGGGAACTACGAGCAGTACTTC. Its translation is CAWTGGGNYEQYF.

The chain joins TRBV11-1 to TRBJ2-5, with a possible D match to TRBD2 (6 bases). V shed 5 bases and J shed 5 bases, with 12 bases lying between them. The CDR3 runs 13 residues. Germline CDR1 and CDR2: SGHAT and FQDESV (reference sequence). The CDR3 DNA is TGTGCCAGCAGCGCGGGGAGTGCGGAGACCCAGTACTTC. It encodes CASSAGSAETQYF.

The rearrangement joins TRBV9 to TRBJ2-7, with TRBD2 as a possible D gene (6 bases). Germline values: CDR1 SGDLS, CDR2 YYNGEE. V was clipped by 4 bases and J by 0 bases, with 11 bases between them. The CDR3 spans 14 residues. The CDR3 protein is CASSPRGVSYEQYF. The CDR3 DNA follows: TGTGCCAGCAGCCCCCGCGGGGTCTCCTACGAGCAGTACTTC.

This clone has a single count. This sequence joins TRBV19 and TRBJ2-1; 9 bases are shared with TRBD1. With 7 bases clipped from V and 3 bases from J, the junction kept 4 bases outside the gene matches. The CDR3 length is 14 residues. From germline, CDR1 is LNHDA and CDR2 SQIVND (reference sequence). The CDR3 is CASIKGQGYNEQFF. CDR3 bases: TGTGCCAGTATTAAGGGACAGGGCTACAATGAGCAGTTCTTC.

J is TRBJ2-2 and V is TRBV7-9, with 9 bases that match TRBD2. The germline CDR1 and CDR2 sequences are SEHNR and FQNEAQ (reference sequence). This CDR3 spans 17 amino acids. The V segment lost 3 bases and the J segment 4 bases; nucleotides outside the gene matches: 9. The CDR3 DNA reads TGTGCCAGCAGCTTCACGGCGGGGGGGCCTAGCACCGGGGAGCTGTTTTTT. It is translated as CASSFTAGGPSTGELFF.

CDR3 DNA sequence: TGTGCCAGCAGGGCCGGGACTAGCGGGGGGGCCCGTGGGGCCAACGTCCTGACTTTC. Translating it yields CASRAGTSGGARGANVLTF. This chain joins TRBV2 and TRBJ2-6, with 16 bases that match TRBD2. The length of the CDR3 is 19 residues. V trimming: 6 bases; J trimming: 3 bases; junction bases outside the gene matches: 8. Germline CDR1 is SNHLY and CDR2 is FYNNEI.

The chain has TRBV6-4 and TRBJ1-1; TRBD1 agrees at 7 bases. V shed 4 bases, J shed 4 bases, and the junction held 6 bases outside the gene matches. The germline V gene has CDR1 MRHNA and CDR2 SNTAGT. The CDR3 is made up of 14 amino acids. CDR3 DNA: TGTGCCAGCAGTGCCAAACAGGGGCTCACTGAAGCTTTCTTT. It is translated as CASSAKQGLTEAFF.

This sequence joins TRBV29-1 and TRBJ1-2; 7 bases align to TRBD1. The V gene's germline CDR1 is SQVTM and CDR2 ANQGSEA. The J segment lost 0 bases and the V segment lost 4 bases, leaving 2 bases of the junction unmatched. The CDR3 runs 13 residues. In nucleotides, the CDR3 is TGCAGCGTTGTGACAGGGACTAACTATGGCTACACCTTC. This gives the protein CSVVTGTNYGYTF.

This rearrangement joins TRBV12-3 or TRBV12-4 to TRBJ1-6; D not resolved. The CDR3 spans 13 residues. V was clipped by 5 bases and J by 5 bases, with 7 bases between them. The CDR3 nucleotides are TGTGCCAGCAGTGCATCTAATAATTCACCCCTCCACTTT. This codes for CASSASNNSPLHF.

V is TRBV5-1 and J is TRBJ1-5, with D perhaps matching TRBD1 (5 bases). Germline CDR1 and CDR2: SGHRS and YFSETQ. The CDR3 is 14 amino acids. The V gene lost 0 bases and the J gene lost 3 bases, with 7 bases spanning the gap. This CDR3 is CASSLEGNNQPQHF. DNA for the CDR3: TGCGCCAGCAGCTTGGAGGGGAACAATCAGCCCCAGCATTTT.

This chain links TRBV5-5 with TRBJ2-3; D may be TRBD2 (6 bases). V shed 0 bases and J shed 6 bases, with 11 bases lying between them. The CDR3 contains 14 residues. Germline-derived CDR1 and CDR2 are SGHKS and YYEKEE (reference sequence). The CDR3 region has the DNA TGTGCCAGCAGCTTGGGGACGCTAGCGGATACGCAGTATTTT. Protein: CASSLGTLADTQYF. The complete variable domain, with remaining parts taken from reference TRBV5-5 and TRBJ2-3, reads DAGVTQSPTHLIKTRGQQVTLRCSPISGHKSVSWYQQVLGQGPQFIFQYYEKEERGRGNFPDRFSARQFPNYSSELNVNALLLGDSALYLCASSLGTLADTQYFGPGTRLTVL.

The chain couples TRBV5-4 to TRBJ2-2; 13 bases are shared with TRBD2. CDR1 is SGHNT, CDR2 YYREEE, per germline (reference sequence). The length of the CDR3 is 16 residues. J gave up 5 bases and V 4 bases, and 5 bases lay outside the gene matches. The CDR3 region is CASSPVLAGGTGELFF. CDR3 DNA sequence: TGTGCCAGCAGCCCAGTACTAGCGGGGGGGACCGGGGAGCTGTTTTTT. The full variable domain, rest sourced from reference TRBV5-4 and TRBJ2-2, is ETGVTQSPTHLIKTRGQQVTLRCSSQSGHNTVSWYQQALGQGPQFIFQYYREEENGRGNFPPRFSGLQFPNYSSELNVNALELDDSALYLCASSPVLAGGTGELFFGEGSRLTVL.